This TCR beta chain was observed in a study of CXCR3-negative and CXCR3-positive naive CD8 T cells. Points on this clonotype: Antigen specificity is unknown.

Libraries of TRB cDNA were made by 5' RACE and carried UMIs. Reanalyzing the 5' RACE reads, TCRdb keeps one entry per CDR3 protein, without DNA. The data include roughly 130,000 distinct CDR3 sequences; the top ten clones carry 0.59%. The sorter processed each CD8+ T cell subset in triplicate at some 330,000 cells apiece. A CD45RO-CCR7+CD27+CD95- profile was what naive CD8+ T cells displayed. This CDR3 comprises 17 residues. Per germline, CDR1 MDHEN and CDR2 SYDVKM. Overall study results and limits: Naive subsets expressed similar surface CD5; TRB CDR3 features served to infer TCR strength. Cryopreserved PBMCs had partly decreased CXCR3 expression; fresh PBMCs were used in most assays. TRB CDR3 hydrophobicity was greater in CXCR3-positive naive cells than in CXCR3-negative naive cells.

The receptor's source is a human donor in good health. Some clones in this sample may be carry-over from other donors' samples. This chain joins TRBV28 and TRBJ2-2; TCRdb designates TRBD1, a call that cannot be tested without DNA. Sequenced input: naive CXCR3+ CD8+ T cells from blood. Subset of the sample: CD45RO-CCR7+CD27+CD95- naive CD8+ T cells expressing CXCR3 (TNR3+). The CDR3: CASRLFLTGGNAGELFF.